One sample yielded the 26 T cell receptor beta chains listed below, sequenced in a study of T cells after yellow fever vaccination. In TCRdb, the 5' RACE reads were re-called with MiXCR into one record per CDR3 protein. Counted here are 400,000 or so distinct CDR3 sequences, roughly 11% occurring once; the ten biggest clones make up more than 15%. The sequences come from PBMCs, collected on the day of the first yellow fever vaccination. The receptors were sampled from a man between 18 and 35 years old who received the YFV17D yellow fever vaccine.

The chain has TRBV5-1 and TRBJ1-1; TRBD1 is a possible D gene (5 bases). The CDR3 is made up of 13 amino acids. The germline V gene has CDR1 SGHRS and CDR2 YFSETQ. Trimming took 5 bases from V and 4 from J, leaving 12 bases between them. Here the CDR3 reads CASRGEDITEAFF. CDR3 in DNA: TGCGCCAGCAGAGGGGAGGATATCACTGAAGCTTTCTTT.

The chain links TRBV5-5 to TRBJ2-1, with 11 nucleotides matching TRBD2. Germline V gene sequence: CDR1 SGHKS, CDR2 YYEKEE (reference sequence). This CDR3 is built from 16 residues. V gave up 2 bases and J gave up 8 bases; unmatched junction bases: 9. The CDR3 sequence is CASSLSVAGGQDEQFF. CDR3 DNA sequence: TGTGCCAGCAGCTTATCTGTAGCGGGGGGGCAGGATGAGCAGTTCTTC.

This clonotype was observed a handful of times. The chain is built from TRBV5-8 and TRBJ2-4, with a possible D match to TRBD2 (5 bases). V was trimmed by 3 bases and J by 8 bases, leaving 12 bases between them. CDR3 length: 13 residues. Germline CDR1 and CDR2: SGHTS and YDEGEE. The CDR3 loop is CASSSGIRDIQYF. CDR3 sequence (DNA): TGTGCCAGCAGCTCGGGAATTCGGGACATTCAGTACTTC.

The chain joins TRBV9 to TRBJ2-2; 7 nucleotides match TRBD1. With V trimmed by 6 bases and J by 0 bases, 5 bases remained unmatched. The CDR3 consists of 15 residues. Germline V lookup: CDR1 SGDLS, CDR2 YYNGEE. In nucleotides, the CDR3 is TGTGCCAGCAACCGACAGGGAGCGAACACCGGGGAGCTGTTTTTT. Its translation: CASNRQGANTGELFF.

There are a few counts of this clonotype. The chain links TRBV9 to TRBJ1-4, with D unresolved. The ends were cut back, 0 bases at V and 6 bases at J, with 12 bases in the middle. Per germline, CDR1 SGDLS and CDR2 YYNGEE. The CDR3 is made up of 15 amino acids. The CDR3 loop is CASSVGAVEDEKLFF. As DNA, the CDR3 is TGTGCCAGCAGCGTAGGGGCGGTTGAAGATGAAAAACTGTTTTTT.

This clonotype was detected many times. V usage is TRBV5-5 and J usage is TRBJ2-7; D ambiguous. This CDR3 spans 14 amino acids. Looked up from germline, CDR1 is SGHKS and CDR2 is YYEKEE (reference sequence). V was cut by 0 bases and J by 6 bases, with 13 bases left in between. The CDR3 region has the DNA TGTGCCAGCAGCTTGGTTGGGCAGGACCTCGAGCAGTACGTC. Translation gives CASSLVGQDLEQYV.

In nucleotides, the CDR3 is TGCAGTGGGTCGGTGGGAGGCAGAGACAAAAACATTCAGTACTTC. Residues: CSGSVGGRDKNIQYF. The J gene is TRBJ2-4, the V gene TRBV20-1, with D possibly matching TRBD2 (6 bases). Trimming removed 7 bases from V and 3 bases from J, with 19 bases in between. CDR1 and CDR2 from the germline V gene are DFQATT and SNEGSKA (reference sequence). The CDR3 runs to 15 residues.

This clonotype was found a few times. The J gene is TRBJ2-7, the V gene TRBV5-1; 10 nucleotides line up with TRBD1. Germline V gene sequence: CDR1 SGHRS, CDR2 YFSETQ. With 0 bases clipped from V and 3 bases from J, the junction kept 3 bases outside the gene matches. The CDR3 contains 15 residues. The CDR3 bases are TGCGCCAGCAGCTTGGAGACAGGGGGCTTCTACGAGCAGTACTTC. This translates into CASSLETGGFYEQYF.

The chain couples TRBV6-2 or TRBV6-3 to TRBJ1-5; TRBD1 matches 7 bases. The CDR3 loop spans 17 amino acids. After removal of 2 bases from V and 9 bases from J, the junction contained 16 bases not matched to a gene. In germline, CDR1 is MNHEY, CDR2 SVGEGT. CDR3 nucleotide sequence: TGTGCCAGCAGTTACGGGTTTGAGGGGGCGATAGGTCGGCCCCAGCATTTT. Translating gives CASSYGFEGAIGRPQHF.

This clonotype was picked up a small number of times. The V gene is TRBV27, the J gene TRBJ2-7; tentatively, D is TRBD1 (5 bases). The germline CDR1 and CDR2 sequences are MNHEY and SMNVEV (reference sequence). The CDR3 is 16 residues long. Trimming pared 0 bases from V and 0 bases from J, leaving 12 bases between. CDR3 DNA: TGTGCCAGCAGTTTATCGCAGGCAGGGTACTCCTACGAGCAGTACTTC. Amino acids: CASSLSQAGYSYEQYF.

V and J are TRBV7-2 and TRBJ1-2; 7 bases fit TRBD1. After removal of 0 bases from V and 7 bases from J, the junction contained 5 bases not matched to a gene. This CDR3 has 14 residues. CDR1 is SGHTA, CDR2 FQGNSA, per germline. CDR3 in DNA: TGTGCCAGCAGCTTAGCAGGAACAGGGGCTGGCTACACCTTC. This encodes CASSLAGTGAGYTF.

The chain joins TRBV20-1 to TRBJ1-1; D unclear. In germline, CDR1 is DFQATT, CDR2 SNEGSKA (reference sequence). Deletions cut 3 bases from V and 4 bases from J, with 18 bases between. The CDR3 is made up of 15 amino acids. CDR3 protein: CSARPIKKRSTEAFF. The CDR3 region has the DNA TGCAGTGCTAGGCCGATCAAAAAGCGGTCCACTGAAGCTTTCTTT.

This chain connects TRBV7-9 to TRBJ1-6; D is unresolved. The germline CDR1 and CDR2 sequences are SEHNR and FQNEAQ (reference sequence). Deletions cut 6 bases from V and 6 bases from J, with 9 bases between. The CDR3 contains 13 residues. CDR3 nucleotides: TGTGCCAGCAGACCGCCCCTTAATTCACCCCTCCACTTT. This encodes CASRPPLNSPLHF.

This chain uses TRBV4-1 with TRBJ2-2, with D unresolved. There are 15 residues in the CDR3. Trimming stripped 2 bases from V and 6 bases from J, with 13 bases between. Germline V CDR1 and CDR2: MGHRA, YSYEKL. The DNA of the CDR3 is TGCGCCAGCAGCCAACGAAGGTACAGACCCGGGGAGCTGTTTTTT. It specifies CASSQRRYRPGELFF.

The chain combines TRBV27 with TRBJ1-1; a possible D gene is TRBD1 (6 bases). Germline assignment: CDR1 MNHEY and CDR2 SMNVEV (reference sequence). The CDR3 consists of 14 residues. V was cut by 6 bases and J by 5 bases, with 16 bases left in between. The CDR3 coding sequence is TGTGCCAGCAGCTCGACAGGTCCCACTACTGAAGCTTTCTTT. This encodes CASSSTGPTTEAFF.

CDR3 region: CATSDPDSVTRSYNEQFF. CDR3 DNA sequence: TGTGCCACCAGTGATCCGGACAGTGTCACCCGCTCCTACAATGAGCAGTTCTTC. The gene calls are TRBV24-1 and TRBJ2-1; possibly TRBD1 for D (6 bases). Trimming cost V 3 bases and J 0 bases, with 17 bases left between them. The germline CDR1 and CDR2 sequences are KGHDR and SFDVKD. This CDR3 is 18 amino acids long.

The genes are TRBV5-1 and TRBJ2-7; TRBD1 might be the D (6 bases). Germline-derived CDR1 and CDR2 are SGHRS and YFSETQ. CDR3 length: 13 amino acids. V lost 5 bases and J 3 bases, leaving 12 bases between the germline ends. CDR3 in amino acids: CASSSGHLYEQYF. The DNA for the CDR3 is TGCGCCAGCAGTTCGGGACATCTCTACGAGCAGTACTTC. Filled out from reference TRBV5-1 and TRBJ2-7, the complete variable domain reads KAGVTQTPRYLIKTRGQQVTLSCSPISGHRSVSWYQQTPGQGLQFLFEYFSETQRNKGNFPGRFSGRQFSNSRSEMNVSTLELGDSALYLCASSSGHLYEQYFGPGTRLTVT.

The CDR3 reads CASSPGWGGNTIYF. CDR3 coding DNA: TGTGCCAGCAGCCCCGGGTGGGGAGGAAACACCATATATTTT. The V and J genes are TRBV7-8 and TRBJ1-3; no reliable D call. The germline V and J ends were trimmed by 5 bases and 4 bases, with 12 bases remaining between them. The CDR3 spans 14 residues. Germline lookup yields CDR1 SGHVS and CDR2 FQNEAQ.

V and J are TRBV4-1 and TRBJ1-1; maybe TRBD1 (5 bases). CDR3 size: 14 residues. Germline CDR1 and CDR2: MGHRA and YSYEKL. Trimming removed 0 bases at V and 12 bases at J, with 17 bases between. CDR3 sequence: CASSQESTGAGTFF. In DNA form, the CDR3 reads TGCGCCAGCAGCCAAGAATCAACCGGGGCCGGGACTTTCTTT.

The chain links TRBV14 to TRBJ2-4, with D uncertain. V was clipped by 4 bases and J by 8 bases, with 18 bases between them. This CDR3 has 15 residues. CDR1 and CDR2 (germline): SGHDN, FVKESK. CDR3 region: CASSRTFGSGYIQYF. The CDR3 DNA reads TGTGCCAGCAGCCGGACGTTTGGGTCTGGGTACATTCAGTACTTC. The entire variable domain, with the rest obtained from reference TRBV14 and TRBJ2-4, is as follows: EAGVTQFPSHSVIEKGQTVTLRCDPISGHDNLYWYRRVMGKEIKFLLHFVKESKQDESGMPNNRFLAERTGGTYSTLKVQPAELEDSGVYFCASSRTFGSGYIQYFGAGTRLSVL.

This clonotype has a handful of counts. One end of the junction fails to match germline, which may point to a read error. The chain couples TRBV20-1 to TRBJ2-5; 8 positions match TRBD1. This CDR3 has 18 residues. CDR1 is DFQATT and CDR2 is SNEGSKA in the germline V gene (reference sequence). CDR3 sequence: CSVRRSDGTGGGQETQYF. DNA for the CDR3: TGCAGTGTTAGACGTAGTGATGGGACAGGAGGAGGACAAGAGACCCAGTACTTC.

The chain links TRBV20-1 to TRBJ1-1; D is unclear. Germline loops: CDR1 DFQATT, CDR2 SNEGSKA (reference sequence). This CDR3 is 13 amino acids long. Between the trimmed V and J ends, which lost 2 bases and 1 base, there was a span of 8 bases. CDR3 sequence: CSARSRTNTEAFF. CDR3 nucleotides: TGCAGTGCTAGAAGCCGGACGAACACTGAAGCTTTCTTT.

V usage is TRBV5-4 and J usage is TRBJ1-2, with D maybe TRBD1 (5 bases). The germline V gene encodes CDR1 SGHNT and CDR2 YYREEE (reference sequence). The ends were cut back, 1 base at V and 4 bases at J, with 14 bases in the middle. CDR3 size: 15 residues. The CDR3 loop is CASSLFWGGVYGYTF. For the CDR3, the DNA is TGTGCCAGCAGCTTGTTCTGGGGAGGGGTCTATGGCTACACCTTC.

The chain employs TRBV30 and TRBJ2-6, with D unclear. Trimming stripped 0 bases from V and 4 bases from J, with 4 bases between. The germline V gene encodes CDR1 GTSNPN and CDR2 SVGIG (reference sequence). The CDR3 consists of 13 residues. CDR3 sequence: CAWSVGGANVLTF. DNA for the CDR3: TGTGCCTGGAGTGTAGGCGGGGCCAACGTCCTGACTTTC.

This clonotype has only a few counts. This chain connects TRBV5-1 to TRBJ2-3; D gene uncertain. The CDR3 is 14 residues long. Trimming pared 7 bases from V and 8 bases from J, leaving 20 bases between. Per germline, CDR1 SGHRS and CDR2 YFSETQ. The CDR3 region has the DNA TGCGCCAGCGGTACGGACCCCGTGGAAGCTACGCAGTATTTT. Protein: CASGTDPVEATQYF.

In its sample, this clonotype was seen a few times. The chain couples TRBV7-8 to TRBJ2-3; no reliable D call. V lost 0 bases and J lost 5, with 12 bases in between. Germline CDR1 SGHVS, CDR2 FQNEAQ. The CDR3 is 15 residues long. The CDR3, as DNA: TGTGCCAGCAGCTTAGCGAACAACCACGGAGATACGCAGTATTTT. Encoded protein: CASSLANNHGDTQYF. The full variable domain, with the rest looked up from reference TRBV7-8 and TRBJ2-3, is GAGVSQSPRYKVAKRGQDVALRCDPISGHVSLFWYQQALGQGPEFLTYFQNEAQLDKSGLPSDRFFAERPEGSVSTLKIQRTQQEDSAVYLCASSLANNHGDTQYFGPGTRLTVL.